This TCR beta chain came from a study of T-cell reconstitution after alpha-beta-depleted transplantation in children listed by TCRdb under 2016. Broadly, across the study: T-cell immune reconstitution after TCRalphabeta/CD19-depleted allogeneic hematopoietic cell transplantation in children was quantitatively tracked in the study by means of TCR repertoire profiling.

Findings and caveats that apply to the study as a whole: In some patients, the high TCRbeta diversity seen at day 60 was put down to recipient T cells and intrathymic progenitors that had survived conditioning. Apparently early alphabetaT-cell count recovery about two months after transplant reportedly relied on only several hundred rapidly expanded clones derived from non-depleted graft cells. Hyperexpanded clone frequencies declined over subsequent months; after one year, T-cell counts and TCRbeta diversity were mostly attributed to newly produced T cells.

Remarks on this clonotype: The antigen this receptor binds is unknown. Base qualities were left out, and no much larger clone turns up one base away.

According to the germline V gene, CDR1 reads SGHVS and CDR2 reads FNYEAQ. V is shortened by 2 bases, J by 2 bases, and the region joining them spans 12 bases. The CDR3 numbers 15 residues from cysteine through phenylalanine. Of all the DNA, just the CDR3 is kept, 45 bases in frame from base 1. The treatment or condition label, as the study defines it: allogeneic hematopoietic cell transplantation with graft depleted of TCRalphabeta T cells and CD19 B cells. TCRalphabeta/CD19-depleted allogeneic hematopoietic cell grafts were given to the transplant recipients, all of whom were children. Library creation used PCR. The sequencer listed for this sample is Illumina HiSeq 2500. TCR libraries were prepared with molecular barcoding, using unique molecular identifiers to normalize TCRbeta repertoire quantification. TCRdb handled the public reads itself, with Q25 trimming in fastp and clone calling in MiXCR, and kept productive beta chains. When rows share a CDR3 protein, they turn into one entry using the most common DNA and genes. For this sample there are about 610,000 distinct CDR3 sequences; 25% to 30% appear just once. The top ten clonotypes cover around 36% of the sample.

The origin of this receptor is a boy under three years old with Wiskott-Aldrich syndrome, due to receive a stem cell transplant. Sequenced here: PBMCs, sampled before TCRalphabeta/CD19-depleted stem cell transplant. This receptor chain uses TRBV7-6 and TRBJ2-5, with the D gene too uncertain to name. The DNA sequence is TGTGCCAGCAGCTTAATTGCGTCCGTACAAGAGACCCAGTACTTC. This translates into CASSLIASVQETQYF.